This T cell receptor beta chain was retrieved from a study of CD8 T cells in ankylosing spondylitis. TCRdb reanalysed the 5' RACE reads using MiXCR and keeps one entry per CDR3 protein. The table has about 400,000 distinct CDR3 sequences, about 22% seen once. This clonotype was detected a few times. The target antigen is unknown. Findings of the study overall: Certain motif variants had earlier been reported in reactive arthritis synovial fluid and blood. Under 10 highly homologous variants formed a TCR beta motif that appeared characteristic of ankylosing spondylitis blood.

Sample: blood, either unsorted or a sorted T cell fraction (not recorded which). The source of this sequence is a male donor with ankylosing spondylitis.

Written as DNA, the CDR3 is TGCAGCGTTGAGAGCACAGGCAGTGTAACTGAAGCTTTCTTT. Translated: CSVESTGSVTEAFF. This rearrangement joins TRBV29-1 to TRBJ1-1; tentative D call: TRBD1 (5 bases). Germline CDR1 and CDR2: SQVTM and ANQGSEA. This CDR3 spans 14 amino acids. V was pared by 3 bases and J by 5 bases, with 16 bases between.